The present T cell receptor beta chain was sequenced within a study of blood T cell repertoires in COVID-19. Study overall: COVID-19 samples collected from the United States, Italy and Spain covered acute and convalescent phases.

CDR3 length: 17 amino acids. Germline V gives CDR1 MNHNS, CDR2 SASEGT. V lost 0 bases and J lost 3; bases outside the gene matches: 7. It was during active infection that Seattle patients were enrolled and then longitudinally followed. The data were produced by immunoSEQ multiplex PCR, yet TCRdb's version contains in-frame clones alone and is incomplete. The data hold 150,000 to 200,000 clones, with roughly 90% observed a single time. Material: peripheral blood. This clonotype originated in a woman aged 55-70 years with COVID-19, enrolled during active disease. The chain has TRBV6-1 and TRBJ2-3; TRBD1 matches at 9 bases. The CDR3 DNA reads TGTGCCAGCAGTGAAGCGCTTGGGGGGACAGGGACAGATACGCAGTATTTT. Translation gives CASSEALGGTGTDTQYF.